One sample yielded the 19 T cell receptor beta chains listed below, sequenced in a study of cytomegalovirus exposure and HLA in healthy donors. The method was immunoSEQ multiplex PCR; TCRdb's version includes in-frame clones alone and lacks a portion of them. The table records about 330,000 clones, roughly 87% of them present only once. The sample comprised PBMCs. The receptors come from a woman aged 25 to 39 in good health and CMV-seropositive.

The rearrangement joins TRBV6-1 to TRBJ1-4; TRBD1 might be the D (5 bases). V was shortened by 4 bases and J by 8 bases, with 20 bases between the two germline ends. Per the germline V gene, CDR1 is MNHNS and CDR2 is SASEGT. CDR3 length: 16 residues. In DNA, the CDR3 is TGTGCCAGCAGTGTAACATACGATCTCAAGGGGGAAAAACTGTTTTTT. Its protein product is CASSVTYDLKGEKLFF.

This chain uses TRBV28 with TRBJ1-2; 7 positions match TRBD1. The CDR3 is 15 residues long. The V and J ends lost 5 bases and 2 bases, in that order; junction bases with no gene match: 8. The germline V gene encodes CDR1 MDHEN and CDR2 SYDVKM. CDR3 loop: CASSQRTGLNYGYTF. The DNA for the CDR3 is TGTGCCAGCAGTCAAAGGACAGGCCTCAACTATGGCTACACCTTC.

The table lists this clone with a count of one. The rearrangement links TRBV30 to TRBJ2-7; 9 bases agree with TRBD1. J gave up 4 bases and V 2 bases, and 3 bases lay outside the gene matches. CDR1 and CDR2 (germline): GTSNPN, SVGIG (reference sequence). CDR3 size: 13 residues. The CDR3 protein is CAWSLDRGYEQYF. The CDR3 DNA follows: TGTGCCTGGAGTTTAGACAGGGGGTACGAGCAGTACTTC.

This clone came up once. The chain couples TRBV9 to TRBJ1-1; D remains ambiguous. The germline V and J ends were trimmed by 0 bases and 2 bases, with 11 bases remaining between them. The CDR3 is made up of 15 amino acids. Germline lookup yields CDR1 SGDLS and CDR2 YYNGEE. CDR3 residues: CASSVEVGRNTEAFF. The CDR3 DNA follows: TGTGCCAGCAGCGTAGAAGTAGGGCGAAACACTGAAGCTTTCTTT.

The chain joins TRBV6-5 to TRBJ1-4; D is perhaps TRBD1 (6 bases). Germline assignment: CDR1 MNHEY and CDR2 SVGAGI. Between the trimmed V and J ends, which lost 2 bases and 8 bases, there was a span of 12 bases. There are 14 residues in the CDR3. CDR3 DNA sequence: TGTGCCAGCAGTTACACGGGGGCGGGGGAAAAACTGTTTTTT. This translates into CASSYTGAGEKLFF.

The chain combines TRBV12-5 with TRBJ1-2; possible D gene TRBD1, 5 bases. Between the trimmed V and J ends, which lost 5 bases and 4 bases, there was a span of 14 bases. The CDR3 covers 14 residues. In germline, CDR1 is LGHNT, CDR2 FRNRAP. The CDR3 DNA is TGTGCTAGTGGTATCTCCGGGACCCCCTATGGCTACACCTTC. This gives the protein CASGISGTPYGYTF.

The chain carries TRBV30 and TRBJ1-1; 11 bases map to TRBD1. The CDR3 has 16 amino acids. V lost 0 bases to trimming and J lost 5 bases; unmatched junction nucleotides: 8. Germline CDR1 GTSNPN, CDR2 SVGIG (reference sequence). The CDR3 region is CAWSVGTGGVDTEAFF. CDR3 coding DNA: TGTGCCTGGAGTGTCGGGACAGGGGGAGTGGATACTGAAGCTTTCTTT. The full variable domain, in which reference TRBV30 and TRBJ1-1 provide the parts outside the CDR3, is SQTIHQWPATLVQPVGSPLSLECTVEGTSNPNLYWYRQAAGRGLQLLFYSVGIGQISSEVPQNLSASRPQDRQFILSSKKLLLSDSGFYLCAWSVGTGGVDTEAFFGQGTRLTVV.

The V and J genes are TRBV7-3 and TRBJ2-3; TRBD2 matches 9 bases. CDR1 is SGHTA, CDR2 FQGTGA, per germline. The CDR3 consists of 17 residues. V dropped 0 bases and J dropped 2; count of bases not matched to a gene: 6. CDR3 coding DNA: TGTGCCAGCAGCTTAACAAGTAGCGGGAGTGTCACAGATACGCAGTATTTT. It codes for CASSLTSSGSVTDTQYF.

This clone was recorded a few times. The chain uses TRBV19 and TRBJ2-1; 9 bases fit TRBD1. Germline values: CDR1 LNHDA, CDR2 SQIVND (reference sequence). V lost 5 bases to trimming and J lost 4 bases; unmatched junction nucleotides: 9. The CDR3 extends over 16 amino acids. The CDR3 loop is CASSARQGVGYNEQFF. The CDR3 nucleotides read TGTGCCAGTAGTGCCAGACAGGGGGTCGGGTACAATGAGCAGTTCTTC. Based on the CDR3 plus reference TRBV19 and TRBJ2-1, the full variable domain is DGGITQSPKYLFRKEGQNVTLSCEQNLNHDAMYWYRQDPGQGLRLIYYSQIVNDFQKGDIAEGYSVSREKKESFPLTVTSAQKNPTAFYLCASSARQGVGYNEQFFGPGTRLTVL.

This clone has just one count. The chain recombines TRBV10-3 with TRBJ2-7; D perhaps matches TRBD2 (5 bases). V was shortened by 6 bases and J by 1 base, with 16 bases between the two germline ends. Germline-derived CDR1 and CDR2 are ENHRY and SYGVKD. The CDR3 extends over 15 amino acids. CDR3 coding DNA: TGTGCCATCAGGCAGAGCGAGGGTCCGTCCTACGAGCAGTACTTC. As protein: CAIRQSEGPSYEQYF.

This clone has just a few counts. This chain links TRBV7-2 with TRBJ2-7; D gene uncertain. The CDR3 consists of 15 residues. Germline loops: CDR1 SGHTA, CDR2 FQGNSA. Trimming removed 0 bases from V and 3 bases from J, with 12 bases in between. This CDR3 is CASSLADGIDYEQYF. For the CDR3, the DNA is TGTGCCAGCAGCTTAGCGGATGGGATTGACTACGAGCAGTACTTC.

The V gene is TRBV2, the J gene TRBJ2-5; 11 bases are shared with TRBD2. V shed 4 bases and J 3 bases; nucleotides not matched to a gene: 4. In germline, CDR1 is SNHLY, CDR2 FYNNEI. The CDR3 spans 15 residues. This chain's CDR3 is CASSGVAGGKETQYF. For the CDR3, the DNA is TGTGCCAGCAGTGGGGTAGCGGGGGGGAAAGAGACCCAGTACTTC.

The chain carries TRBV11-1 and TRBJ1-2, with D tentatively TRBD1 (5 bases). V lost 6 bases, J lost 2 bases, and 13 bases lay in between. Germline V gene data show CDR1 as SGHAT and CDR2 as FQDESV (reference sequence). The CDR3 extends over 14 amino acids. As DNA, the CDR3 is TGTGCCAGCAGTTCGGGACTTGGAAACTATGGCTACACCTTC. Protein product: CASSSGLGNYGYTF.

This rearrangement joins TRBV25-1 to TRBJ1-2; no clear D. CDR1 and CDR2 from the germline V gene are MGHDK and SYGVNS. The CDR3 totals 13 residues. Deletions cut 8 bases from V and 4 bases from J, with 14 bases between. The CDR3 bases are TGTGCCAGCCAGGCCGCAGGACCCTATGGCTACACCTTC. This translates into CASQAAGPYGYTF.

The chain has TRBV5-4 and TRBJ2-7; 8 positions agree with TRBD2. V lost 2 bases and J lost 5; bases outside the gene matches: 6. Germline V gives CDR1 SGHNT, CDR2 YYREEE (reference sequence). The CDR3 consists of 14 residues. For the CDR3, the DNA is TGTGCCAGCAGCTTAGCGGGGGCCCAGGACGAGCAGTACTTC. Its protein product is CASSLAGAQDEQYF.

In this sample, this clone turned up once. The chain recombines TRBV6-6 with TRBJ2-7; 10 nucleotides align to TRBD1. V was pared by 5 bases and J by 2 bases, with 6 bases of the junction left unmatched. Germline V gene data show CDR1 as MNHNY and CDR2 as SVGAGI (reference sequence). This CDR3 comprises 15 residues. Here the CDR3 DNA reads TGTGCCAGCAGTGCACCGGACAGGGGGGCCTACGAGCAGTACTTC. It specifies CASSAPDRGAYEQYF.

The V and J genes are TRBV18 and TRBJ1-4; 9 bases are a match to TRBD1. The CDR3 spans 17 residues. CDR1 and CDR2 (germline): KGHSH, LQKENI. Losses at the gene ends were 4 bases for V and 4 bases for J; bases not matched to a gene: 10. CDR3 sequence: CASSRSTGTGINEKLFF. CDR3 DNA sequence: TGTGCCAGCTCACGCTCAACCGGGACAGGGATTAATGAAAAACTGTTTTTT.

The genes are TRBV27 and TRBJ2-7; D gene unclear. This CDR3 has 13 residues. Germline V CDR1 and CDR2: MNHEY, SMNVEV (reference sequence). V lost 6 bases to trimming and J lost 2 bases, with 11 bases between them. This CDR3 reads CASSYSTTYEQYF. CDR3 DNA: TGTGCCAGCAGCTACAGTACCACCTACGAGCAGTACTTC.

The CDR3 bases are TGTGCCAGCAGAAGCCGGGACTACGAGGACTATGGCTACACCTTC. The encoded protein is CASRSRDYEDYGYTF. This chain uses TRBV6-6 with TRBJ1-2, with a possible D match to TRBD1 (5 bases). Germline CDR1 and CDR2: MNHNY and SVGAGI (reference sequence). This CDR3 region has 15 residues. The V gene lost 6 bases and the J gene lost 3 bases, with 17 bases spanning the gap.